This TCR beta chain was obtained from a study of T-cell memory formation after mild COVID-19. Points from the study as a whole: Mainly in CM and EM were contracting CD4+ clones; CD8+ were in EMRA.

This clonotype was counted many times. Its target is not known. V lost 4 bases, J lost 4 bases, and 6 bases stayed unmatched. The CDR3 has 14 residues. Germline CDR1 SGHRS, CDR2 YFSETQ. Each CDR3 protein gets one entry after TCRdb re-called the 5' RACE reads with MiXCR. This sample has 450,000 to 650,000 distinct CDR3 sequences; more than 15% occur once, and the top ten carry about 12%. The clonotype originates from an adult woman who had mild COVID-19 (a few samples of this study predate the infection). Cell type and time point are not known. Sample: PBMCs or a T cell subset sorted from them (not recorded which). V and J are TRBV5-1 and TRBJ2-7; TRBD1 matches at 9 bases. Written as DNA, the CDR3 is TGCGCCAGCAGCCTCCGGACAGGGGAATACGAGCAGTACTTC. Translated: CASSLRTGEYEQYF.